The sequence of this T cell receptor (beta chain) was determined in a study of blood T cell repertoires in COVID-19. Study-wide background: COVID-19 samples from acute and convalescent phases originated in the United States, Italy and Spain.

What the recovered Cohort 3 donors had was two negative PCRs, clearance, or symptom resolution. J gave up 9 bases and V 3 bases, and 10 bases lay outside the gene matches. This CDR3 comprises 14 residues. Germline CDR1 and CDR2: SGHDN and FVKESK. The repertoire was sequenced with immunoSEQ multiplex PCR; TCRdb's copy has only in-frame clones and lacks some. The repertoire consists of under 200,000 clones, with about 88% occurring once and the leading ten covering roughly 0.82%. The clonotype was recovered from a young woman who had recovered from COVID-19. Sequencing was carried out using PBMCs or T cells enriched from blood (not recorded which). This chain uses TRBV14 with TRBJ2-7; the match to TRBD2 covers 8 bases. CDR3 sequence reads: CASSHTSGPSGQYF. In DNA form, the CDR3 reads TGTGCCAGCAGCCATACTAGCGGTCCGAGCGGGCAGTACTTC.